These 22 T cell receptor beta chains came from one sample sequenced in a study of blood T cell repertoires in COVID-19. The method was immunoSEQ multiplex PCR; TCRdb's version includes in-frame clones alone and lacks a portion of them. This table holds 150,000 to 200,000 clones, roughly 77% found once. Sequencing was carried out using peripheral blood. The receptors were gathered from a woman of 80 years or more with COVID-19, enrolled during active disease.

The J gene is TRBJ1-5, the V gene TRBV30, with TRBD1 as a possible D gene (5 bases). Trimming cost V 0 bases and J 6 bases, with 9 bases left between them. The CDR3 covers 13 residues. CDR1 and CDR2 from the germline V gene are GTSNPN and SVGIG (reference sequence). The CDR3 reads CAWSVRGVQPQHF. DNA for the CDR3: TGTGCCTGGAGTGTACGGGGGGTTCAGCCCCAGCATTTT.

This clone appeared a single time. The gene calls are TRBV10-3 and TRBJ2-5; D possibly corresponds to TRBD2 (5 bases). V was cut by 2 bases and J by 7 bases, with 20 bases left in between. This CDR3 has 16 amino acids. The germline V gene has CDR1 ENHRY and CDR2 SYGVKD. The DNA of the CDR3 is TGTGCCATCAGTGAGGGTTGGCTAGCCCCGGCCGGGACCCAGTACTTC. Protein product: CAISEGWLAPAGTQYF.

This chain uses TRBV3-1 (or the pseudogene TRBV3-2) with TRBJ1-3; weak D call: TRBD1 (5 bases). The V and J ends lost 3 bases and 0 bases respectively, with 12 bases between them. Germline V gene sequence: CDR1 LGHDT, CDR2 YNNKEL (reference sequence). This CDR3 region has 16 residues. This CDR3 is CASSHGHSSSGNTIYF. The CDR3 nucleotides are TGTGCCAGCAGCCACGGACACTCTTCCTCTGGAAACACCATATATTTT.

The V gene is TRBV18, the J gene TRBJ2-7; maybe TRBD2 (6 bases). Deletions cut 6 bases from V and 3 bases from J, with 18 bases between. CDR1 is KGHSH, CDR2 LQKENI, per germline. This CDR3 is built from 15 residues. The CDR3 DNA follows: TGTGCCAGCTCCAGGGACTCCAGCCGAATCTACGAGCAGTACTTC. Translation gives CASSRDSSRIYEQYF. Full variable domain (remainder filled in from reference TRBV18 and TRBJ2-7): NAGVMQNPRHLVRRRGQEARLRCSPMKGHSHVYWYRQLPEEGLKFMVYLQKENIIDESGMPKERFSAEFPKEGPSILRIQQVVRGDSAAYFCASSRDSSRIYEQYFGPGTRLTVT.

V and J are TRBV2 and TRBJ2-4; 10 nucleotides agree with TRBD2. Germline CDR1 and CDR2: SNHLY and FYNNEI. This CDR3 has 19 amino acids. The V segment lost 6 bases and the J segment 2 bases; nucleotides outside the gene matches: 16. CDR3 sequence: CASSESRQRGGRTKNIQYF. DNA of the CDR3: TGTGCCAGCAGCGAAAGCCGGCAGCGGGGGGGCCGAACCAAAAACATTCAGTACTTC.

The V and J genes are TRBV2 and TRBJ2-2; 7 nucleotides align to TRBD2. Germline loops: CDR1 SNHLY, CDR2 FYNNEI. The CDR3 runs 18 residues. J lost 6 bases, V lost 5 bases, and 18 bases had no gene match. The CDR3 coding sequence is TGTGCCAGCAGTATTAAGCGGGGAGACATATTAATATCCGGGGAGCTGTTTTTT. It translates to CASSIKRGDILISGELFF.

The genes are TRBV7-2 and TRBJ1-3, with TRBD1 matching over 7 bases. The CDR3 extends over 14 amino acids. Germline CDR1 SGHTA, CDR2 FQGNSA. After removal of 5 bases from V and 7 bases from J, the junction contained 8 bases not matched to a gene. The CDR3 region is CASSESTGWNTIYF. CDR3 nucleotide sequence: TGTGCCAGCAGCGAATCGACAGGGTGGAACACCATATATTTT.

Of note for this clone: At one of its ends the junction is not consistent with the germline gene, which may arise from a read error. The chain has TRBV20-1 and TRBJ1-1; D is unresolved. The CDR3 covers 11 residues. Germline loops: CDR1 DFQATT, CDR2 SNEGSKA (reference sequence). CDR3 region: CSAPRAVGPLF. The DNA of the CDR3 is TGCAGTGCCCCGCGGGCCGTCGGCCCCCTTTTT.

This clone came up a few times. V gene TRBV18 combines with J gene TRBJ2-1, with 7 bases fitting TRBD1. The junction had 12 bases not matched to a gene; V was cut back by 8 bases and J by 5 bases. The length of the CDR3 is 15 residues. The germline V gene encodes CDR1 KGHSH and CDR2 LQKENI. For the CDR3, the DNA is TGTGCCAGCCGACGACAGGGACAGAGGGACAATGAGCAGTTCTTC. This sequence encodes CASRRQGQRDNEQFF.

The genes are TRBV4-1 and TRBJ1-2, with 9 positions matching TRBD1. The germline V gene encodes CDR1 MGHRA and CDR2 YSYEKL. The junction had 7 bases not matched to a gene; V was cut back by 3 bases and J by 8 bases. The CDR3 has 14 amino acids. CDR3 loop: CASSQDRGRRGYTF. CDR3 sequence (DNA): TGCGCCAGCAGCCAGGACAGGGGTCGGAGGGGCTACACCTTC.

V gene TRBV6-2 or TRBV6-3 combines with J gene TRBJ2-3; D is undetermined. The CDR3 is 12 residues long. Germline values: CDR1 MNHEY, CDR2 SVGEGT. V dropped 4 bases and J dropped 6 bases, with 8 bases sitting between them. The CDR3 loop is CASSFLLDTQYF. The CDR3 DNA reads TGTGCCAGCAGTTTCCTGTTGGATACGCAGTATTTT.

The chain is built from TRBV7-2 and TRBJ1-4; 8 bases line up with TRBD1. Germline CDR1 SGHTA, CDR2 FQGNSA. The V gene end was trimmed by 1 base and the J gene end by 8 bases; junction bases not matched to a gene: 9. The CDR3 is 16 residues long. CDR3 sequence reads: CASSLGMTGAQEKLFF. The CDR3 nucleotides read TGTGCCAGCAGCTTAGGGATGACAGGGGCTCAGGAAAAACTGTTTTTT.

The rearrangement joins TRBV19 to TRBJ2-1; tentatively, D is TRBD2 (6 bases). This CDR3 is 13 amino acids long. Looked up from germline, CDR1 is LNHDA and CDR2 is SQIVND (reference sequence). Trimming pared 4 bases from V and 7 bases from J, leaving 11 bases between. The chain's CDR3 is CASSRDFRNEQFF. Here the CDR3 DNA reads TGTGCCAGTAGTAGGGACTTTAGGAATGAGCAGTTCTTC. The full variable domain, rest sourced from reference TRBV19 and TRBJ2-1, is DGGITQSPKYLFRKEGQNVTLSCEQNLNHDAMYWYRQDPGQGLRLIYYSQIVNDFQKGDIAEGYSVSREKKESFPLTVTSAQKNPTAFYLCASSRDFRNEQFFGPGTRLTVL.

The gene calls are TRBV15 and TRBJ2-5; TRBD1 matches 7 bases. Germline CDR1 is LNHNV and CDR2 is YYDKDF (reference sequence). The V segment lost 0 bases and the J segment 0 bases; nucleotides outside the gene matches: 10. The CDR3 spans 18 residues. CDR3 DNA sequence: TGTGCCACCAGCAGAGAGGGAAAGGGGGCGATCAACCAAGAGACCCAGTACTTC. Translated: CATSREGKGAINQETQYF. The complete variable domain, with remaining parts taken from reference TRBV15 and TRBJ2-5, reads DAMVIQNPRYQVTQFGKPVTLSCSQTLNHNVMYWYQQKSSQAPKLLFHYYDKDFNNEADTPDNFQSRRPNTSFCFLDIRSPGLGDTAMYLCATSREGKGAINQETQYFGPGTRLLVL.

V is TRBV19 and J is TRBJ2-1; 8 bases are a match to TRBD2. The CDR3 is 14 residues long. Germline CDR1 reads LNHDA; CDR2 reads SQIVND (reference sequence). With V trimmed by 10 bases and J by 4 bases, 9 bases remained unmatched. The CDR3 DNA is TGTGCCACCGGGGGGGCCGATAGATACAATGAGCAGTTCTTC. Amino acids: CATGGADRYNEQFF.

The V and J genes are TRBV6-1 and TRBJ2-1, with D perhaps TRBD2 (6 bases). The V gene lost 3 bases and the J gene lost 4 bases, with 10 bases spanning the gap. The V gene's germline CDR1 is MNHNS and CDR2 SASEGT. This CDR3 comprises 14 residues. The DNA for the CDR3 is TGTGCCAGCAGTGAGGCTAGCGTATACAATGAGCAGTTCTTC. Protein product: CASSEASVYNEQFF.

V gene TRBV5-4 combines with J gene TRBJ2-7; 9 positions match TRBD2. The CDR3 loop spans 15 amino acids. Trimming removed 0 bases from V and 4 bases from J; junction bases left unmatched: 5. Looked up from germline, CDR1 is SGHNT and CDR2 is YYREEE (reference sequence). This CDR3 reads CASSLGIAGVYEQYF. DNA for the CDR3: TGTGCCAGCAGCTTGGGGATAGCGGGAGTTTACGAGCAGTACTTC.

CDR3 residues: CASSLTGNGDTEAFF. CDR3 nucleotides: TGCGCCAGCAGCTTGACAGGGAATGGTGACACTGAAGCTTTCTTT. V is TRBV5-1 and J is TRBJ1-1; D is perhaps TRBD1 (6 bases). Germline V gene data show CDR1 as SGHRS and CDR2 as YFSETQ. The CDR3 is 15 amino acids. V lost 1 base to trimming and J lost 3 bases, with 13 bases between them.

V usage is TRBV10-2 and J usage is TRBJ2-1; 9 bases map to TRBD2. In germline, CDR1 is WSHSY, CDR2 SAAADI. The CDR3 sequence is 14 residues long. Trimming removed 7 bases from V and 6 bases from J; junction bases left unmatched: 7. The CDR3 coding sequence is TGCGCCAGCACCTTAGCGGGGGCCTGCAATGAGCAGTTCTTC. Its protein product is CASTLAGACNEQFF.

This sequence joins TRBV4-2 and TRBJ1-5; D perhaps matches TRBD1 (6 bases). V lost 3 bases and J lost 5, with 14 bases in between. The CDR3 spans 15 residues. In germline, CDR1 is LGHNA, CDR2 YNFKEQ. In DNA, the CDR3 is TGTGCCAGCAGCCAGGCGACAGGCATCCATCAGCCCCAGCATTTT. This translates into CASSQATGIHQPQHF.

This clone came up a few times. The chain combines TRBV7-9 with TRBJ1-2, with no clear D. The CDR3 has 11 residues. V was trimmed by 3 bases and J by 14 bases, leaving 13 bases between them. Germline CDR1 reads SEHNR; CDR2 reads FQNEAQ (reference sequence). The DNA for the CDR3 is TGTGCCAGCAGCTTCGGGGTGGCGGGGACCTTC. This sequence encodes CASSFGVAGTF.

This chain connects TRBV7-6 to TRBJ2-7; 8 nucleotides match TRBD2. Unmatched junction bases numbered 1, after V lost 3 bases and J lost 0 bases. Germline V gives CDR1 SGHVS, CDR2 FNYEAQ. The CDR3 loop spans 14 amino acids. The CDR3 coding sequence is TGTGCCAGCAGCTTGGCGGGAGGCTCCTACGAGCAGTACTTC. It encodes CASSLAGGSYEQYF.